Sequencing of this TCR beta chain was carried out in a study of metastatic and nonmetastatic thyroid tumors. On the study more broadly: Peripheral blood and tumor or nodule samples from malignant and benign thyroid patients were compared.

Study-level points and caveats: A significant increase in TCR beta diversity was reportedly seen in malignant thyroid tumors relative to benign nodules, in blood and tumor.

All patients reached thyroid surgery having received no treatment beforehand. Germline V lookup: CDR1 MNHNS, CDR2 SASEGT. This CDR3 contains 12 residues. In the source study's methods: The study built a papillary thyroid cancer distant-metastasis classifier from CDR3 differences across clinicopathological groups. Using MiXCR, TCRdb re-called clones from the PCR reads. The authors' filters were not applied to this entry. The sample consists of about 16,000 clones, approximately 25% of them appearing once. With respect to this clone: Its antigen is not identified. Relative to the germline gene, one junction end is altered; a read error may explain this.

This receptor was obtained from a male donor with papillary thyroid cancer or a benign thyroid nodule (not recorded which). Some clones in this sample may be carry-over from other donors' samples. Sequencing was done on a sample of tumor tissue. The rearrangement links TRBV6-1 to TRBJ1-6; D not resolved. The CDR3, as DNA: TGTGCCACCTGGATGTTGGGTTCACCCCTTCACTTT. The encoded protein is CATWMLGSPLHF.